This TCR beta chain is drawn from a study of blood T cell repertoires in COVID-19. Participants spanned ages about 18 to 90 years and resided in about two dozen US areas. Shortly before study entry, within 2 weeks, exposed participants had met a COVID-19 case. Measured with immunoSEQ multiplex PCR; TCRdb has only the in-frame clones, and not every one. Found here are over 250,000 clones, around 83% of them singletons; the top ten hold approximately 5%. The CDR3 loop spans 12 amino acids. CDR1 and CDR2 from the germline V gene are LGHNT and FRNRAP. The chain employs TRBV12-5 and TRBJ1-5; D is unresolved. The sample consisted of PBMCs or T cells enriched from blood (not recorded which). The sequence was obtained from a man aged 40-49 years who had been exposed to COVID-19. The CDR3 region has the DNA TGTGGATCACAGTATAGCAATCAGCCCCAGCATTTT. Residues: CGSQYSNQPQHF.